The 24 T cell receptor beta chains presented below share a single source sample, sequenced in a study of blood T cell repertoires in COVID-19. Some clones are missing from TCRdb's copy, which holds only in-frame ones; the method was immunoSEQ multiplex PCR. The sample has approximately 140,000 clones; 87% are singletons. The specimen was peripheral blood. The receptors originated from a woman aged 40 to 50 with acute or convalescent COVID-19.

The count of this clone is one. This chain uses TRBV27 with TRBJ1-2; D is unclear. This CDR3 region has 13 residues. Between the trimmed V and J ends, which lost 5 bases and 8 bases, there was a span of 15 bases. Germline-derived CDR1 and CDR2 are MNHEY and SMNVEV (reference sequence). The CDR3 DNA sequence: TGTGCCAGCAGTGCAGCGGGCGGGTGGGGCTACACCTTC. Protein sequence: CASSAAGGWGYTF.

This chain links TRBV19 with TRBJ1-1; possible D gene TRBD1, 5 bases. The CDR3 is 12 residues long. Germline CDR1 reads LNHDA; CDR2 reads SQIVND (reference sequence). Trimming removed 6 bases from V and 1 base from J, with 6 bases in between. DNA of the CDR3: TGTGCCAGTAGCGACAGGAACACTGAAGCTTTCTTT. Protein product: CASSDRNTEAFF.

This chain uses TRBV4-3 with TRBJ2-1, with a weak D call TRBD1 (8 bases). V lost 4 bases to trimming and J lost 5 bases, with 15 bases between them. Germline V lookup: CDR1 LGHNA, CDR2 YSLEER. The length of the CDR3 is 15 residues. The CDR3 loop is CASSLDREGNNEQFF. The CDR3 DNA reads as TGCGCCAGCAGCCTGGACAGGGAGGGAAACAATGAGCAGTTCTTC.

J is TRBJ1-2 and V is TRBV19; D unclear. The CDR3 spans 14 residues. V was trimmed by 5 bases and J by 7 bases, leaving 17 bases between them. Germline V gene lookup returns CDR1 LNHDA and CDR2 SQIVND (reference sequence). CDR3 sequence reads: CASSSRWSERGYTF. The CDR3 DNA reads as TGTGCCAGTAGTTCTCGCTGGTCAGAACGTGGCTACACCTTC.

Here the CDR3 DNA reads TGTGCCAGCAGTCCACAGGGAGCTGGGGCCAACGTCCTGACTTTC. This translates into CASSPQGAGANVLTF. The J gene is TRBJ2-6, the V gene TRBV11-2, with D possibly being TRBD1 (6 bases). The V gene's germline CDR1 is SGHAT and CDR2 FQNNGV. The CDR3 is 15 residues long. Trimming pared 6 bases from V and 2 bases from J, leaving 11 bases between.

The J gene is TRBJ1-1, the V gene TRBV15; no clear D. The CDR3 contains 12 residues. Germline CDR1 is LNHNV and CDR2 is YYDKDF (reference sequence). Trimming shortened V by 0 bases and J by 4 bases, and 3 bases separated the two germline ends. The CDR3 spells CATSRDITEAFF. As DNA, the CDR3 is TGTGCCACCAGCAGAGACATCACTGAAGCTTTCTTT.

The chain is built from TRBV28 and TRBJ1-4; a weak D match, TRBD1 (5 bases). Germline V lookup: CDR1 MDHEN, CDR2 SYDVKM. V was shortened by 2 bases and J by 10 bases, with 20 bases between the two germline ends. The CDR3 runs to 16 residues. The CDR3 bases are TGTGCCAGCAGTTTACCCCACGGTGGAGGGGAGCGAAAACTGTTTTTT. Its translation is CASSLPHGGGERKLFF.

The chain recombines TRBV29-1 with TRBJ1-1, with TRBD1 as a possible D gene (5 bases). Trimming shortened V by 3 bases and J by 6 bases, and 17 bases separated the two germline ends. The CDR3 is made up of 14 amino acids. Germline V CDR1 and CDR2: SQVTM, ANQGSEA. Here the CDR3 reads CSVEPTAIRAEAFF. The CDR3 nucleotides read TGCAGCGTTGAGCCGACAGCCATAAGGGCTGAAGCTTTCTTT.

The V call is TRBV6-1, the J call TRBJ2-3, with D maybe TRBD2 (6 bases). This CDR3 has 17 residues. Germline V CDR1 and CDR2: MNHNS, SASEGT. Trimming removed 2 bases from V and 3 bases from J, with 18 bases in between. The CDR3 region is CASSERDSSWVTDTQYF. In DNA, the CDR3 is TGTGCCAGCAGTGAAAGGGACTCCTCGTGGGTGACAGATACGCAGTATTTT.

The chain recombines TRBV29-1 with TRBJ1-1; D may be TRBD1 (6 bases). Germline loops: CDR1 SQVTM, CDR2 ANQGSEA. The CDR3 totals 13 residues. V lost 5 bases and J 4 bases, leaving 14 bases between the germline ends. The CDR3 nucleotides are TGCAGCGTTCAGGGGCGCGTGAGCACTGAAGCTTTCTTT. Its translation: CSVQGRVSTEAFF.

This clone was recorded only once. The rearrangement links TRBV13 to TRBJ1-6, with D unclear. Germline V gene sequence: CDR1 PRHDT, CDR2 FYEKMQ (reference sequence). The CDR3 totals 22 residues. The germline V and J ends were trimmed by 4 bases and 0 bases, with 28 bases remaining between them. The CDR3 DNA follows: TGTGCCAGCAGCTCGCTCCCAGAGAGACCACTGGACGGGAGCTCCTATAATTCACCCCTCCACTTT. It translates to CASSSLPERPLDGSSYNSPLHF. Drawing the rest from reference TRBV13 and TRBJ1-6, the complete variable domain is AAGVIQSPRHLIKEKRETATLKCYPIPRHDTVYWYQQGPGQDPQFLISFYEKMQSDKGSIPDRFSAQQFSDYHSELNMSSLELGDSALYFCASSSLPERPLDGSSYNSPLHFGNGTRLTVT.

The J gene is TRBJ2-5, the V gene TRBV18; 7 positions match TRBD1. The germline V gene has CDR1 KGHSH and CDR2 LQKENI. V lost 8 bases to trimming and J lost 5 bases; unmatched junction nucleotides: 14. The CDR3 runs 15 residues. DNA for the CDR3: TGTGCCAGCCACTGGGTCCTAGGGGGCCCGGAGACCCAGTACTTC. Protein product: CASHWVLGGPETQYF.

The V call is TRBV14, the J call TRBJ1-2, with D possibly TRBD1 on 6 matching bases. Germline CDR1 is SGHDN and CDR2 is FVKESK. V lost 3 bases, J lost 4 bases, and 21 bases lay in between. The CDR3 is made up of 17 amino acids. The CDR3 DNA reads TGTGCCAGCAGCCAGGCGAGTTTGGGACACAGCCTCTATGGCTACACCTTC. Translation gives CASSQASLGHSLYGYTF.

The V call is TRBV4-3, the J call TRBJ1-2, with TRBD1 identical over 8 bases. The length of the CDR3 is 14 residues. In germline, CDR1 is LGHNA, CDR2 YSLEER. The V gene end was trimmed by 6 bases and the J gene end by 4 bases; junction bases not matched to a gene: 7. This CDR3 reads CASREDREGYGYTF. Here the CDR3 DNA reads TGCGCCAGCAGGGAGGACAGGGAAGGCTATGGCTACACCTTC.

This clone has a single count. The chain combines TRBV28 with TRBJ2-7, with TRBD1 matching over 8 bases. The ends lost 9 bases at V and 5 bases at J; junction bases unmatched: 9. The CDR3 covers 13 residues. Germline assignment: CDR1 MDHEN and CDR2 SYDVKM. CDR3 protein: CASTQGGFDEQYF. CDR3 coding DNA: TGTGCCAGTACACAGGGGGGTTTCGACGAGCAGTACTTC.

The V and J genes are TRBV4-2 and TRBJ1-5, with unresolved D. The CDR3 spans 13 residues. V lost 1 base to trimming and J lost 2 bases, with 3 bases between them. From germline, CDR1 is LGHNA and CDR2 YNFKEQ. In nucleotides, the CDR3 is TGTGCCAGCAGCCAAGGAGGCAATCAGCCCCAGCATTTT. It translates to CASSQGGNQPQHF.

This clone was counted only a few times. This chain uses TRBV4-1 with TRBJ1-1; tentative D call: TRBD1 (6 bases). The germline gives CDR1 MGHRA, CDR2 YSYEKL. Trimming cost V 5 bases and J 0 bases, with 10 bases left between them. The CDR3 sequence is 14 residues long. CDR3 nucleotides: TGCGCCAGCAGCTACGGACAGATGAACACTGAAGCTTTCTTT. Translating it yields CASSYGQMNTEAFF.

The genes are TRBV7-3 and TRBJ1-2, with TRBD1 matching over 11 bases. CDR3 size: 15 residues. V lost 1 base to trimming and J lost 5 bases; unmatched junction nucleotides: 3. Germline V gene lookup returns CDR1 SGHTA and CDR2 FQGTGA. CDR3 DNA sequence: TGTGCCAGCAGCTTAAAGGGACAGGGGGATTATGGCTACACCTTC. Protein: CASSLKGQGDYGYTF.

A single count supports this clone. In DNA form, the CDR3 reads TGTGCCAGCAGTTACGGGGCCCCGAACACTGAAGCTTTCTTT. It is translated as CASSYGAPNTEAFF. This chain joins TRBV6-5 and TRBJ1-1; perhaps TRBD1 as D (5 bases). CDR1 MNHEY and CDR2 SVGAGI come from the germline V gene. V lost 2 bases and J lost 1, with 8 bases in between. This CDR3 region has 14 residues.

The gene calls are TRBV5-5 and TRBJ2-3; the match to TRBD2 covers 10 bases. This CDR3 contains 18 residues. Germline V gives CDR1 SGHKS, CDR2 YYEKEE (reference sequence). The V gene end was trimmed by 0 bases and the J gene end by 2 bases; junction bases not matched to a gene: 9. CDR3 DNA sequence: TGTGCCAGCAGCTTGGACAGCGGGGGGGCAACCTTCACAGATACGCAGTATTTT. Protein product: CASSLDSGGATFTDTQYF.

In its sample, this clone was seen a few times. V is TRBV14 and J is TRBJ2-1, with D unresolved. Germline loops: CDR1 SGHDN, CDR2 FVKESK. V was shortened by 5 bases and J by 4 bases, with 15 bases between the two germline ends. CDR3 length: 15 amino acids. CDR3 residues: CASSGPIVVYNEQFF. CDR3 coding DNA: TGTGCCAGCAGCGGGCCAATAGTTGTTTACAATGAGCAGTTCTTC.

The chain uses TRBV29-1 and TRBJ1-2; 7 bases line up with TRBD1. After removal of 4 bases from V and 5 bases from J, the junction contained 13 bases not matched to a gene. CDR1 is SQVTM and CDR2 is ANQGSEA in the germline V gene. The CDR3 runs to 15 residues. The CDR3 is CSVGPHPAGGYGYTF. The CDR3 DNA sequence: TGCAGCGTTGGCCCCCACCCGGCAGGGGGATATGGCTACACCTTC.

This clone was found a few times. The genes are TRBV7-8 and TRBJ1-2; D remains unclear. Trimming shortened V by 1 base and J by 2 bases, and 29 bases separated the two germline ends. The CDR3 is made up of 21 amino acids. Germline CDR1 reads SGHVS; CDR2 reads FQNEAQ. The CDR3 bases are TGTGCCAGCAGCTTAGGGGAGCTTGCAATCGATTTTATCGCCTCAAACTATGGCTACACCTTC. Its translation is CASSLGELAIDFIASNYGYTF.

The chain couples TRBV19 to TRBJ2-7; D might be TRBD1 (6 bases). The germline V gene encodes CDR1 LNHDA and CDR2 SQIVND (reference sequence). The CDR3 has 14 amino acids. Trimming removed 5 bases at V and 0 bases at J, with 11 bases between. The CDR3 DNA sequence: TGTGCCAGTAGTCTCCTGACAGGCTCCTACGAGCAGTACTTC. Translating gives CASSLLTGSYEQYF.